Here is one TCR beta chain with its context. What it binds is unknown. TCRdb re-called the reads through MiXCR, storing one row per CDR3 protein. The table shows around 710,000 distinct CDR3 sequences, with just under 30% occurring only once. The data belong to a study of T cell repertoires in cytomegalovirus infection. Looking at the study overall: Public TCR beta signatures indicated both CMV infection and matching HLA type. Overall study results and limits: Of the TCR beta families, the public ones yielded a cumulative frequency that identified carriers of CMV plus the relevant HLA. Across the ex vivo response, the dominant clonotypes were HLA-C-restricted CMV-specific TCR beta clonotypes.

J was trimmed by 1 base and V by 4 bases; bases with no gene match: 7. The CDR3 has 16 amino acids. The V gene's germline CDR1 is SGDLS and CDR2 YYNGEE. This TCR was recovered from a human donor in good health (CMV status not recorded). Some clones in this sample may be carry-over from other donors' samples. The specimen was cultured CD8+ T cells from PBMCs, collected from culture after CMV antigen stimulation. The V gene is TRBV9, the J gene TRBJ2-3; TRBD2 aligns across 9 bases. The CDR3 sequence is CASSNSGGFRTDTQYF. The DNA for the CDR3 is TGTGCCAGCAGCAATAGCGGGGGATTTCGCACAGATACGCAGTATTTT.